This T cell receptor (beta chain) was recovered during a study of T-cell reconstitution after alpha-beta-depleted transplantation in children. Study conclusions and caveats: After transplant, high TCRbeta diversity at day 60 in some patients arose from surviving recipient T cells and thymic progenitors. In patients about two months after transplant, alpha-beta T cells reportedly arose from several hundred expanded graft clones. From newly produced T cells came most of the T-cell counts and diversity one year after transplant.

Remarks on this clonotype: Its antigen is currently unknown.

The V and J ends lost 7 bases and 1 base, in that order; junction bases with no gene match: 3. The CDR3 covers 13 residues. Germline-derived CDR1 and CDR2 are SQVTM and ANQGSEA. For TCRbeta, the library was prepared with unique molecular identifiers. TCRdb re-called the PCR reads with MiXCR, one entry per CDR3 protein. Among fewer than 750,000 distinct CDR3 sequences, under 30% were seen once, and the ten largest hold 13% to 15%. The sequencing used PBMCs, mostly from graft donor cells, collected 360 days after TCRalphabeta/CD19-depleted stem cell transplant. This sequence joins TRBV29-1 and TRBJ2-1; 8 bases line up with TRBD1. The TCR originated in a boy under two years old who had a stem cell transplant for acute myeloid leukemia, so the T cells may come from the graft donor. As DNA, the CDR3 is TGCAGCGCTGGACAGGGATCCTACAATGAGCAGTTCTTC. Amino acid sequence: CSAGQGSYNEQFF.